This TCR beta chain was identified during a study of T cells in Graves' hyperthyroidism and ophthalmopathy. Study observations and caveats: The majority of expanded thyroid clonotypes above 0.001 also appeared in blood.

RNA transcripts provided the source from which TCR beta CDR3 regions were amplified. Using the HTBI primer set, a first-round RT-PCR was run on the TCR CDR3. TCRdb re-derived calls from the multiplex PCR reads in MiXCR, one entry per CDR3 protein. The sample has over 400,000 distinct CDR3 sequences; around 15% are singletons. The CDR3 contains 16 residues. V was trimmed by 5 bases and J by 8 bases, leaving 24 bases between them. The germline gives CDR1 LGHDT, CDR2 YNNKEL (reference sequence). With regard to this clonotype: Its antigen remains unknown.

The sequence came from a man younger than 30 with Graves' ophthalmopathy. The V gene is TRBV3-1, the J gene TRBJ1-2; D perhaps matches TRBD1 (5 bases). The sequencing input was blood. CDR3 nucleotides: TGTGCCAGCAGCTCAGGTTGGGGCAGGGCCGCCTGGGGCTACACCTTC. It encodes CASSSGWGRAAWGYTF.